Reported below is one TCR beta chain. The data belong to a study of blood T cells in healthy people across ages. A second PCR, run for about 6 to 11 cycles, used a sample-barcoded 5' primer plus a J-beta primer mix. Using its own MiXCR run on the 5' RACE reads, TCRdb lists one record per CDR3 protein. The data contain over 700,000 distinct CDR3 sequences, around half of them seen just once; the ten biggest clones take up about 38%. V dropped 3 bases and J dropped 3; count of bases not matched to a gene: 1. This CDR3 spans 13 amino acids. Germline CDR1 and CDR2: SEHNR and FQNEAQ (reference sequence). V gene TRBV7-9 combines with J gene TRBJ2-7; 8 bases are shared with TRBD1. The sequencing input was blood. The clonotype was recovered from a man older than 75 in good health. CDR3 protein: CASSFTGGYEQYF. The CDR3 nucleotides read TGTGCCAGCAGCTTTACAGGGGGCTACGAGCAGTACTTC.